This T cell receptor (beta chain) was captured by sequencing in a study of cytomegalovirus exposure and HLA in healthy donors (dated by TCRdb to about 2017). For the study in its entirety: According to an earlier analysis of 450 to 650 of the donors, about 180 million T cells yielded 117 million unique TCR beta sequences and 250 to 350 Gb of sequence data. An earlier analysis of roughly 580 of the donors used high-throughput TCR beta sequencing to judge whether each TCR beta V gene segment behaved as functional or pseudogenic. An early release covering roughly 600 HLA-typed donors comprised about 320 gigabases of sequencing data and roughly 85 million unique TCR sequences. Both class I and class II loci were covered by HLA typing, at four-digit resolution. Donor age, sex, ethnicity and CMV serostatus were compiled together with the repertoire data. The study aimed to test whether cataloging public T cell receptors could reveal signatures of past pathogen exposure. Several DR-DQ haplotypes were treated as single units for association and clustering because of strong linkage in the cohort. Rather than drawing on any new phenotypic data, the later analysis identified candidate immune exposures from TCR beta sequences and the way those sequences occurred across donors. The number of typed donors differed by locus: about 629-640 for A, B, C, DRB1 and DQB1; some 540 for DQA1; approximately 600 for DPA1; and roughly 490 for DPB1. A later analysis re-analyzed previously published TCR beta repertoires from approximately 700 donors and added high-resolution HLA genotyping to study TCR occurrence patterns. Of the 398 genotyped donors, 81% fell in the genetic ancestry cluster associated with self-reported Caucasian donors. To predict cytomegalovirus infection status, the study brought together high-throughput TCR immunosequencing, statistical association of individual TCRs with disease status, and machine learning. Across approximately 400 genotyped donors of the cohort, an average of roughly 250,000 unique TCR beta nucleotide sequences per donor were sequenced, and around 19% of those sequences were non-productive. The T cell repertoires of some 670 subjects were profiled by immunosequencing and related to cytomegalovirus serostatus. Every discovery cohort repertoire had been produced on one sequencing platform. Genome-wide SNP genotypes for about 55% of the roughly 670 donors were used in a later genetic analysis, which treated that subset as a discovery cohort. Besides the first cohort of 500 to 700 subjects, a separate validation cohort made up of around 120 different subjects was used. What the research found in general, with its limitations: The cohort was sequenced for TCR beta chains only, and without alpha or paired-chain data the features that could be detected were limited. The classifier was reported to diagnose cytomegalovirus status with high specificity and sensitivity in both the original cohort and the validation cohort. Because counts were too low, about 17 rarely observed V segments, including chromosome 9 orphons, were excluded from the earlier analysis of 587 of the donors. The sequencing pipeline was judged likely to have produced a cluster of highly shared sequence variants as a technical artifact. A later genetic analysis reported fewer N-insertions in productive TCRs among donors in an Asian-associated ancestry cluster than the roughly 700-donor mean. A later genetic analysis associated a missense DCLRE1C variant with V-gene and J-gene trimming of TCR beta chains, and an independent cohort replicated the association. A later analysis found that HLA-associated TCR beta chains were more clonally expanded and had lower generation probabilities than equally common non-associated chains. A further reported finding was that TCR beta sequences accurately predicted the HLA-A and HLA-B alleles for most subjects in the first cohort. In an earlier analysis of about 550 of the donors, most TCR beta V segments were observed in productive rearrangements about 90% or about 30% of the time, broadly matching IMGT annotations. A later analysis reported that several top co-occurrence clusters appeared linked to parvovirus B19, influenza, CMV and Epstein-Barr virus. When HLA alleles, especially DR and DQ, strongly co-occurred, TCR associations were difficult to assign to individual alleles. Linkage disequilibrium might explain the correlated functional status among segregating V segments, but an unknown experimental factor could not be excluded. Some IMGT-functional V segments, including TRBV6-2 and TRBV6-3, could not be distinguished by the 87-base-pair reads and were therefore excluded. While some public TCRs were present in many individuals, most TCR sequences turned up only very rarely across donors. Presence/absence analyses assumed roughly uniform sequencing depth across donors, an assumption that may not hold. The authors suggested that the approach could potentially be extended to other disease states and immunological phenotypes. The study gave a list of under 200 TCR beta chains associated with cytomegalovirus. In a later analysis, most CMV-associated TCR beta chains were found to appear HLA-restricted, with HLA associations seemingly driven largely by CMV exposure. Three of the identified cytomegalovirus-associated TCR beta chains were confirmed in vitro to be specific for cytomegalovirus antigens. In a later analysis, the rate of TCR association differed among HLA loci, with DRB1 alleles having the most associated TCRs and HLA-C alleles having the fewest. Because HLA typing was missing for some donors at each locus, association tests included only the typed subset. In a later analysis, 16,951 TCR beta sequences were associated with specific HLA alleles at a false discovery rate of 0.05. CMV serostatus was the only immune exposure information available for the cohort.

V was cut back by 1 base and J by 7 bases, leaving a gap of 10 bases between them. CDR1 and CDR2, looked up from the germline V gene, are LGHNA and YNFKEQ. Taken from cysteine to phenylalanine, the CDR3 has 13 residues. Only the CDR3 portion is preserved as DNA: 39 bases, with reading frame beginning at the first base. The library was produced with the immunoSEQ multiplex PCR assay. A mixture of 60 forward primers for TCR Vbeta segments and 13 reverse primers for TCR Jbeta segments was used in the multiplex PCR. The CDR3 region of rearranged TCR beta genes was amplified from genomic DNA with a multiplex PCR assay. Amplified TCR beta libraries were sequenced as 87-base-pair reads on the Illumina HiSeq System. Regarding the original processing steps: A later analysis counted some 74 million unique TCR beta chains across the 666 repertoires, and 10 million to 12 million of these chains were shared by at least two donors. Raw reads were error-corrected and collapsed into unique sequences by a nearest-neighbor algorithm in which closely related sequences were merged to remove PCR and sequencing errors. CDR3 sequences were aligned to IMGT reference sequences to assign V, D and J gene segments. For a sequence to be retained, a match of at least six nucleotides to both a V gene segment and a J gene segment was required. A rearrangement counted as productive if the CDR3 had no stop codons and remained in frame with V and J, and every other rearrangement counted as non-productive. CDR3 was defined by IMGT convention, running from the second conserved V-encoded cysteine to the conserved J-encoded phenylalanine. In an earlier analysis of approximately 500 of the donors, sequences lacking an unambiguous match to a single V gene segment were excluded. In an earlier analysis of 587 of the donors, a V segment was called functional when productive rearrangements were above 56.7%, and segregating when the standard deviation between donors exceeded 5%. A statistical classification framework was built for diagnosing cytomegalovirus status from the catalog of TCR beta chain sequences. In a later analysis, TCR nucleotide sequences were compared against IMGT/GENE-DB human TR gene sequences so that V and J genes could be assigned. Using the TCRdist pipeline, a later analysis assigned CDR3 sequences along with most-parsimonious VDJ recombination scenarios. In a later analysis, every TCR beta chain was defined by the combination of its CDR3 amino acid sequence and its V-gene family, and reads without a unique V-gene family were dropped. As a way to deal with suspected cross-contamination and a sequencing artifact, a later analysis dropped nearly 600 nucleotide sequences that were highly shared and had low generation probability. In a later analysis, a clonal expansion index was calculated for each public chain from normalized within-repertoire ranks of inferred template counts. In a later analysis, generation probabilities were computed using a VDJ recombination model fitted to out-of-frame rearrangements, and the results were checked against IGoR. A later analysis scored TCR-TCR, TCR-HLA and TCR-CMV co-occurrence with hypergeometric tests, applying a repertoire-size bias correction to TCR pairs. To estimate false discovery rates, a later analysis permuted the HLA or CMV assignments 20 times. In a later analysis, co-occurring TCRs were grouped with DBSCAN, and TCRdist sequence similarity was added when clustering was performed within HLA-allele-positive subsets. Repertoires with fewer than 30,000 or more than 120,000 public chains, plus five repertoires with anomalous nucleotide sharing, were excluded from co-occurrence clustering. TCRdb retrieved this table from immuneACCESS and kept in-frame rearrangements only. Not all clones are present; in checked studies, unresolved V genes account for under half, and no reason is known for the remainder. The V and J calls and the clone size are those of that table, but D and trimming were determined from the DNA. The table kept for this sample lists approximately 72,000 clones. Of the sample, over 4% falls within the top ten clones.

In total, around 600 healthy bone marrow donors made up the cohort. Cohort members were all nominally healthy when sampled, although unrecorded immune exposures were likely present. The donor tested CMV seropositive and was one of the 289 seropositive cohort members. Every donor gave a peripheral blood sample, and the peripheral blood mononuclear cells from that sample were used for TCR beta sequencing. Genomic DNA was extracted from the blood cell samples with the Qiagen DNeasy Blood Extraction Kit. As to this clone: Which antigen it targets is not known.

The chain is assembled from TRBV4-2 and TRBJ1-2; matching of 5 bases hints at TRBD1 as the D gene. The source of this sequence is a woman in her forties in good health and CMV-seropositive. Sequenced sample: PBMCs. The CDR3 reads as follows: CASSQVLQGGYTF. The nucleotides are TGTGCCAGCAGCCAAGTCTTGCAGGGTGGCTACACCTTC.